Below are 23 T cell receptor beta chains sequenced from a single sample in a study of shared clonotypes between healthy human individuals. Measured with immunoSEQ multiplex PCR; TCRdb has only the in-frame clones, and not every one. The sample has 1,500,000 or so clones; approximately 96% are singletons. Sequenced sample: naive CD4+ T cells sorted from blood. Described subset: CD45RA+ positively selected. These receptors all stem from a man younger than 40 in good health.

This sequence joins TRBV7-8 and TRBJ2-3, with TRBD2 identical over 10 bases. This CDR3 has 12 residues. CDR1 and CDR2 (germline): SGHVS, FQNEAQ. The ends lost 7 bases at V and 9 bases at J; junction bases unmatched: 4. CDR3 residues: CASNLAGATQYF. DNA for the CDR3: TGTGCCAGCAACCTAGCGGGAGCCACGCAGTATTTT.

V is TRBV6-1 and J is TRBJ1-5, with a possible D match to TRBD1 (5 bases). The CDR3 totals 13 residues. CDR1 is MNHNS and CDR2 is SASEGT in the germline V gene. V lost 6 bases and J lost 3, with 9 bases in between. CDR3 DNA: TGTGCCAGCAGCCTGGGACTCAATCAGCCCCAGCATTTT. As protein: CASSLGLNQPQHF.

The chain combines TRBV2 with TRBJ1-1, with a tentative D call TRBD1 (5 bases). CDR1 and CDR2 (germline): SNHLY, FYNNEI. There are 13 residues in the CDR3. V lost 6 bases and J 3 bases, leaving 11 bases between the germline ends. The CDR3 sequence is CASRGTLYTEAFF. In nucleotides, the CDR3 is TGTGCCAGCAGGGGGACTCTTTACACTGAAGCTTTCTTT.

V usage is TRBV14 and J usage is TRBJ2-3; D possibly corresponds to TRBD2 (6 bases). The CDR3 consists of 17 residues. Trimming stripped 4 bases from V and 2 bases from J, with 19 bases between. CDR1 and CDR2 (germline): SGHDN, FVKESK. DNA of the CDR3: TGTGCCAGCAGCCCCCGCTCCGGACTACCAAACACAGATACGCAGTATTTT. It yields the protein CASSPRSGLPNTDTQYF.

V usage is TRBV4-3 and J usage is TRBJ2-1; TRBD1 agrees at 11 bases. This CDR3 contains 20 residues. The ends lost 1 base at V and 1 base at J; junction bases unmatched: 12. Per the germline V gene, CDR1 is LGHNA and CDR2 is YSLEER. The CDR3 nucleotides are TGCGCCAGCAGCCAAGTCCGGTGGAGGACAGGGGGCTTATCCTACAATGAGCAGTTCTTC. This encodes CASSQVRWRTGGLSYNEQFF.

The chain links TRBV11-2 to TRBJ1-5, with 9 bases matching TRBD1. The CDR3 has 15 amino acids. Germline lookup yields CDR1 SGHAT and CDR2 FQNNGV. Germline trimming cut 1 base from V and 4 bases from J; bases unmatched to any gene: 2. The chain's CDR3 is CASSLAQGANQPQHF. In DNA, the CDR3 is TGTGCCAGCAGCTTAGCACAGGGGGCTAATCAGCCCCAGCATTTT.

This chain links TRBV5-6 with TRBJ2-1, with D possibly being TRBD1 or TRBD2 (5 bases each). The CDR3 is 15 residues long. Trimming left V 7 bases short and J 3 bases short, with 17 bases between. Looked up from germline, CDR1 is SGHDT and CDR2 is YYEEEE. CDR3 sequence reads: CASGFRDRDYNEQFF. The CDR3 bases are TGTGCCAGCGGGTTTAGGGACCGGGACTACAATGAGCAGTTCTTC.

This clone was recorded only once. The V gene is TRBV5-5, the J gene TRBJ2-1, with TRBD2 matching 7 bases. The germline CDR1 and CDR2 sequences are SGHKS and YYEKEE (reference sequence). The CDR3 is made up of 18 amino acids. With 2 bases clipped from V and 11 bases from J, the junction kept 22 bases outside the gene matches. The CDR3 DNA reads as TGTGCCAGCAGCTTATTAGTACGGGGAGGGGCCGGCCCCGCGAAGCAGTTCTTC. Protein: CASSLLVRGGAGPAKQFF. Based on the CDR3 plus reference TRBV5-5 and TRBJ2-1, the full variable domain is DAGVTQSPTHLIKTRGQQVTLRCSPISGHKSVSWYQQVLGQGPQFIFQYYEKEERGRGNFPDRFSARQFPNYSSELNVNALLLGDSALYLCASSLLVRGGAGPAKQFFGPGTRLTVL.

With regard to this clone: The same CDR3 also results from other DNA sequences found in this sample. The CDR3 sequence: CASSLEAEYEQYF. The CDR3 bases are TGTGCCAGCAGCTTGGAAGCGGAGTACGAGCAGTACTTC. The chain employs TRBV7-2 and TRBJ2-7; a possible D gene is TRBD2 (5 bases). The length of the CDR3 is 13 residues. V shed 3 bases and J shed 4 bases, with 10 bases lying between them. Per germline, CDR1 SGHTA and CDR2 FQGNSA.

This chain links TRBV4-2 with TRBJ1-5; no definite D call. Germline V gene sequence: CDR1 LGHNA, CDR2 YNFKEQ. CDR3 size: 18 residues. Trimming left V 4 bases short and J 1 base short, with 20 bases between. The CDR3 nucleotides are TGTGCCAGCAGCCCTGGTGGAATCGGGTGGATAAGCAATCAGCCCCAGCATTTT. Protein product: CASSPGGIGWISNQPQHF.

The J gene is TRBJ2-1, the V gene TRBV7-9; the D gene is possibly TRBD1 (6 bases). The CDR3 spans 17 residues. Per the germline V gene, CDR1 is SEHNR and CDR2 is FQNEAQ (reference sequence). Trimming removed 5 bases at V and 5 bases at J, with 22 bases between. This chain's CDR3 is CASSPHPDRVIHNEQFF. Here the CDR3 DNA reads TGTGCCAGCAGCCCCCACCCGGACAGAGTAATCCACAATGAGCAGTTCTTC.

V and J are TRBV9 and TRBJ1-1; 7 bases are a match to TRBD1. The CDR3 is made up of 18 amino acids. V shed 4 bases, J shed 7 bases, and the junction held 22 bases outside the gene matches. Germline values: CDR1 SGDLS, CDR2 YYNGEE. CDR3 amino acids: CASSLLPRRQGGSVEAFF. CDR3 nucleotide sequence: TGTGCCAGCAGCTTACTCCCGAGACGACAGGGAGGAAGTGTTGAAGCTTTCTTT.

The rearrangement joins TRBV6-1 to TRBJ1-1; 8 bases are shared with TRBD1. V was clipped by 7 bases and J by 6 bases; unmatched bases: 10. This CDR3 spans 14 amino acids. The germline gives CDR1 MNHNS, CDR2 SASEGT. CDR3 in amino acids: CASIGTGRMAEAFF. The DNA of the CDR3 is TGTGCCAGCATAGGGACAGGCCGTATGGCTGAAGCTTTCTTT.

The gene calls are TRBV4-3 and TRBJ1-1, with 7 bases that match TRBD1. The CDR3 covers 14 residues. V shed 5 bases, J shed 0 bases, and the junction held 3 bases outside the gene matches. Germline lookup yields CDR1 LGHNA and CDR2 YSLEER. The CDR3 loop is CASSKGQVNTEAFF. The CDR3 DNA reads as TGCGCCAGCAGCAAAGGACAGGTGAACACTGAAGCTTTCTTT.

CDR3 protein: CASTYRVGYEQYF. In DNA, the CDR3 is TGTGCCAGCACTTACAGGGTCGGGTACGAGCAGTACTTC. The chain carries TRBV27 and TRBJ2-7, with a tentative D call TRBD1 (6 bases). V gave up 7 bases and J gave up 4 bases, with 14 bases separating them. This CDR3 comprises 13 residues. The V gene's germline CDR1 is MNHEY and CDR2 SMNVEV (reference sequence).

V is TRBV5-4 and J is TRBJ2-4; D call uncertain. V dropped 4 bases and J dropped 0 bases, with 5 bases sitting between them. This CDR3 spans 13 amino acids. Germline V CDR1 and CDR2: SGHNT, YYREEE (reference sequence). CDR3 loop: CASSHKAKNIQYF. The DNA of the CDR3 is TGTGCCAGCAGCCATAAAGCCAAAAACATTCAGTACTTC.

The chain uses TRBV19 and TRBJ2-1; weak D call: TRBD1 (6 bases). CDR1 is LNHDA and CDR2 is SQIVND in the germline V gene (reference sequence). The length of the CDR3 is 13 residues. Between the trimmed V and J ends, which lost 7 bases and 3 bases, there was a span of 10 bases. CDR3 loop: CASTKDSYNEQFF. CDR3 coding DNA: TGTGCCAGTACCAAGGACAGCTACAATGAGCAGTTCTTC.

The chain combines TRBV6-5 with TRBJ2-3; D not certain. The V and J ends lost 4 bases and 4 bases respectively, with 9 bases between them. CDR1 is MNHEY and CDR2 is SVGAGI in the germline V gene. CDR3 length: 13 residues. The CDR3 DNA reads as TGTGCCAGCAGTTCCGTCGGTTCAGATACGCAGTATTTT. Translating it yields CASSSVGSDTQYF.

The chain employs TRBV30 and TRBJ1-2; 8 nucleotides agree with TRBD1. The germline V gene has CDR1 GTSNPN and CDR2 SVGIG (reference sequence). The ends lost 1 base at V and 8 bases at J; junction bases unmatched: 6. CDR3 length: 13 amino acids. The CDR3 spells CAWSENRGKGYTF. The CDR3 nucleotides are TGTGCCTGGAGTGAGAACAGGGGGAAAGGCTACACCTTC.

The V gene is TRBV4-3, the J gene TRBJ2-2; D is possibly TRBD2 (5 bases). V was shortened by 1 base and J by 6 bases, with 9 bases between the two germline ends. The CDR3 covers 14 residues. CDR1 is LGHNA and CDR2 is YSLEER in the germline V gene. The CDR3 DNA reads TGCGCCAGCAGCCAAGTAGGGAGCTCCGGGGAGCTGTTTTTT. It codes for CASSQVGSSGELFF.

The chain joins TRBV5-1 to TRBJ2-4, with D perhaps TRBD2 (6 bases). The CDR3 covers 17 residues. The germline V and J ends were trimmed by 4 bases and 0 bases, with 17 bases remaining between them. Germline CDR1 SGHRS, CDR2 YFSETQ. CDR3 DNA: TGCGCCAGCAGCCCGGACGCCCTGGGACTAGCCAAAAACATTCAGTACTTC. Translation gives CASSPDALGLAKNIQYF.

The J gene is TRBJ2-2, the V gene TRBV9; either TRBD1 or TRBD2 may fit D (5 bases each). CDR1 and CDR2 (germline): SGDLS, YYNGEE. The length of the CDR3 is 17 residues. V was shortened by 0 bases and J by 0 bases, with 12 bases between the two germline ends. Here the CDR3 DNA reads TGTGCCAGCAGCGTAGTATCGGGACGGACGAACACCGGGGAGCTGTTTTTT. Residues: CASSVVSGRTNTGELFF.

The V gene is TRBV5-1, the J gene TRBJ1-2; 7 bases agree with TRBD1. Trimming took 3 bases from V and 8 from J; bases not matched to a gene: 10. The germline gives CDR1 SGHRS, CDR2 YFSETQ. This CDR3 region has 14 residues. The CDR3, as DNA: TGCGCCAGCAGCTCGGAGACAGGGCATAACGGCTACACCTTC. This sequence encodes CASSSETGHNGYTF.